This TCR beta chain was found in a study of immune evolution from preneoplasia to lung adenocarcinoma (dated by TCRdb to the early 2020s). About the study as a whole: HLA loss of heterozygosity was found in about 6.7% of AIS, 15% of MIA and 25% to 40% of ADC lesions, and in no AAH lesions. TCR sequencing data were obtained from about 50 patients. The study combined immune gene expression, TCR sequencing and multiplex immunofluorescence to profile immune contexture across lung adenocarcinoma precursors and invasive adenocarcinoma. The sample size was set by how many specimens were available, not by a prior power calculation. The immune data were integrated with whole exome sequencing and methylation data obtained from the same cohort of nodules. POLYSOLVER was used to infer Class I HLA alleles from exome data, while LOHHLA was used to detect allele-specific HLA loss. Resected precursor lesions (AAH, AIS, MIA) and invasive adenocarcinomas were compared against paired morphologically normal lung tissue. According to the study, 105 samples were used for TCR sequencing. In total, the cohort included roughly 49 patients with pulmonary nodules, all of whom underwent surgical resection.

On this clone: Its antigen remains unidentified. The sample holds no much larger clone one base away, and base qualities are not on file.

Findings and caveats that apply to the study as a whole: The highest T cell clonality was observed in KRAS-mutant nodules compared with EGFR-mutant or double wild-type lesions. The findings were based on association rather than direct causation, and larger cohorts with long-term follow-up and longitudinal biopsies were deemed needed. The highest clonality was observed in normal lung, whereas higher T cell density and diversity but lower clonality appeared to be present in later-stage lesions. Normal lung had the highest top T cell clone frequencies, which appeared to decline progressively from AAH through AIS, MIA and invasive adenocarcinoma. Because all patients were from Japan and China, applicability to Western populations was uncertain.

Using the immunoSEQ hsTCRbeta Kit, TCR beta CDR3 regions were sequenced from DNA. Concerning the study's data processing: TCR sequencing data were analysed with the ImmunoSEQ Analyzer. T cell clonality was defined as 1 minus Pielou's evenness, calculated on productive rearrangements. T cell diversity was measured with the inverse Simpson index on productive templates. T cell density was expressed as TCR beta template counts normalized to usable DNA, with usable DNA estimated by amplifying and sequencing housekeeping genes. TCR metrics were compared across histologic stages using two-sided Kruskal-Wallis tests. In TCRdb, the immuneACCESS table is reduced to in-frame sequences with V and J assigned. These tables do not hold every clone; where another copy was compared, an unresolved V gene accounts for under half, and the others remain unexplained. D and trimming were read from the DNA, whereas the V and J calls and clone size are those reported in that table. This sample gives about 7,800 clones in total; around 80% of them show up just once. Clones ranked in the top ten supply around a tenth of the sample.

The patients had resection in Japan or China between about 2013 and 2018. Two lung cancer pathologists independently confirmed the histologic diagnosis of each case on H&E slides. For nucleic acid extraction, premalignant or tumor cells were enriched by macro-dissection following pathologic assessment. FFPE tissue was used for DNA isolation with the AllPrep DNA/RNA FFPE Kit. Germline trimming: 1 base from V, 8 bases from J; junction bases outside gene matches: 9. The CDR3 contains 16 residues, cysteine and phenylalanine counted. The CDR3 DNA has 48 bases and is translated from base 1. The germline V gene sets CDR1 to LGHNA and CDR2 to YNFKEQ.

The sequence was collected from a donor aged 70 or over with lung adenocarcinoma. The sample was FFPE minimally invasive lung adenocarcinoma tissue. Interpreted using the paper, the cell subset or site label stands for: micro-invasive lung adenocarcinoma (MIA). The rearrangement joined TRBV4-2 to TRBJ2-1, and 9 bases in between align with TRBD2. The CDR3 amino acid sequence is: CASSQGDYRGRDEQFF. The nucleotides are TGTGCCAGCAGCCAAGGGGATTATCGCGGGAGGGATGAGCAGTTCTTC.